The source of this T cell receptor (beta chain) is a study of blood T cell repertoires in COVID-19. Study summary: The United States, Italy and Spain provided the acute and convalescent COVID-19 samples. PBMCs, B-cell-depleted T cells, or T cells provided the cDNA or gDNA that made up the material.

In the original analysis: Amplifying reference gene primers gave estimates of nucleated cell counts. The protocol was immunoSEQ multiplex PCR, while the TCRdb copy is restricted to in-frame clones and leaves out a portion. V, J and clone size are those of that table, while D and trimming were read from the DNA. The table includes a few hundred thousand clones, roughly 86% detected once. This clone is a singleton in its sample. The specimen sequenced was peripheral blood. This TCR was recovered from a woman in her fifties or sixties with acute or convalescent COVID-19.

This chain's CDR3 is CASSLEARNTGELFF. The CDR3 region has the DNA TGTGCCAGCAGCTTAGAGGCGCGGAACACCGGGGAGCTGTTTTTT. The chain employs TRBV5-4 and TRBJ2-2; the D is unclear. The CDR3 runs 15 residues. V was shortened by 2 bases and J by 1 base, with 9 bases between the two germline ends. The germline V gene has CDR1 SGHNT and CDR2 YYREEE (reference sequence).